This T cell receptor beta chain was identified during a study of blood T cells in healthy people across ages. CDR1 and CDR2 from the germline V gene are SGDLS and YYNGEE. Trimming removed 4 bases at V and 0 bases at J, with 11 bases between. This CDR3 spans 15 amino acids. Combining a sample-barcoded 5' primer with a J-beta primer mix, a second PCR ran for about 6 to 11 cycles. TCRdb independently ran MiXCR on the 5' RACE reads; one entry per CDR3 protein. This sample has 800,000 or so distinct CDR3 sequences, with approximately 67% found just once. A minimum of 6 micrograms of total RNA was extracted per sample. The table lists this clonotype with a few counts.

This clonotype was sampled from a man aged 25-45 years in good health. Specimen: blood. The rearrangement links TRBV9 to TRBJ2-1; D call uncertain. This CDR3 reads CASSQRVASYNEQFF. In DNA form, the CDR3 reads TGTGCCAGCAGCCAAAGGGTGGCCTCCTACAATGAGCAGTTCTTC. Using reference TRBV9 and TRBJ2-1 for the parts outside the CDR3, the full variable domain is DSGVTQTPKHLITATGQRVTLRCSPRSGDLSVYWYQQSLDQGLQFLIQYYNGEERAKGNILERFSAQQFPDLHSELNLSSLELGDSALYFCASSQRVASYNEQFFGPGTRLTVL.